The 16 T cell receptor beta chains below were found in one sample sequenced in a study of shared clonotypes between healthy human individuals. CD8 cells regarded as naive lacked CD45RO, were positively chosen for CCR7, and omitted terminally differentiated effector memory CD45RA+ cells. Sequencing was performed with immunoSEQ multiplex PCR; in TCRdb, only in-frame clones are kept and a portion is missing. Here the sample spans roughly 2.1 million clones, around 93% being singletons. Sequencing was performed on naive CD8+ T cells from PBMCs. Source of these receptors: a man aged 18 to 30 in good health. Some clones in this sample may be carry-over from other donors' samples.

The chain is built from TRBV5-1 and TRBJ1-1; TRBD1 agrees at 9 bases. Germline V lookup: CDR1 SGHRS, CDR2 YFSETQ. V lost 1 base and J lost 5; bases outside the gene matches: 15. This CDR3 region has 18 residues. CDR3 loop: CASSLLPGQGLSQTEAFF. CDR3 DNA sequence: TGCGCCAGCAGCTTGCTACCGGGACAGGGTTTAAGTCAAACTGAAGCTTTCTTT.

The chain links TRBV5-1 to TRBJ2-7; D unclear. Germline CDR1 reads SGHRS; CDR2 reads YFSETQ. Trimming stripped 2 bases from V and 5 bases from J, with 11 bases between. The CDR3 runs 13 residues. CDR3: CASSFGVEDEQYF. The CDR3 coding sequence is TGCGCCAGCAGCTTTGGAGTAGAGGACGAGCAGTACTTC.

The chain combines TRBV27 with TRBJ2-2, with no clear D. CDR1 and CDR2 from the germline V gene are MNHEY and SMNVEV (reference sequence). This CDR3 contains 16 residues. Trimming took off 5 bases at V and 6 bases at J, with 19 bases between the two ends. This CDR3 reads CASSHPPRLAPGELFF. DNA for the CDR3: TGTGCCAGCAGTCACCCGCCCCGACTGGCTCCCGGGGAGCTGTTTTTT.

V gene TRBV11-3 combines with J gene TRBJ2-5; TRBD1 might be the D (5 bases). The CDR3 has 14 residues. The germline gives CDR1 SGHNT, CDR2 YENEEA. Trimming removed 5 bases at V and 1 base at J, with 11 bases between. The CDR3 region has the DNA TGTGCCAGCAGCCTAAGGGGCCGCCAAGAGACCCAGTACTTC. This sequence encodes CASSLRGRQETQYF.

In this sample, this clone turned up once. The V and J genes are TRBV27 and TRBJ2-1; D uncertain. V lost 2 bases and J lost 4, with 12 bases in between. Germline values: CDR1 MNHEY, CDR2 SMNVEV (reference sequence). The CDR3 covers 15 residues. The CDR3 loop is CASSLRPPDYNEQFF. CDR3 DNA sequence: TGTGCCAGCAGTTTAAGGCCCCCGGATTACAATGAGCAGTTCTTC.

As regards this clone: This CDR3 is also generated by other DNA sequences in the sample. V usage is TRBV27 and J usage is TRBJ2-1; weak D call: TRBD1 (6 bases). Looked up from germline, CDR1 is MNHEY and CDR2 is SMNVEV (reference sequence). The CDR3 loop spans 15 amino acids. Trimming stripped 2 bases from V and 0 bases from J, with 8 bases between. This CDR3 reads CASSLGQTSYNEQFF. DNA of the CDR3: TGTGCCAGCAGTTTAGGACAGACCTCCTACAATGAGCAGTTCTTC.

The chain links TRBV28 to TRBJ2-1; 11 bases fit TRBD2. The germline V gene has CDR1 MDHEN and CDR2 SYDVKM. Trimming removed 6 bases from V and 2 bases from J; junction bases left unmatched: 6. The CDR3 is 16 residues long. The CDR3 reads CASSKLAGETYNEQFF. The CDR3 DNA sequence: TGTGCCAGCAGCAAACTAGCGGGAGAGACCTACAATGAGCAGTTCTTC.

The chain recombines TRBV7-9 with TRBJ1-1, with unresolved D. This CDR3 comprises 14 residues. V was cut by 0 bases and J by 1 base, with 6 bases left in between. CDR1 SEHNR and CDR2 FQNEAQ come from the germline V gene (reference sequence). CDR3 in amino acids: CASSLALGNTEAFF. The CDR3, as DNA: TGTGCCAGCAGCTTAGCGCTGGGGAACACTGAAGCTTTCTTT.

This clone was observed a handful of times. This chain connects TRBV28 to TRBJ1-2; D possibly corresponds to TRBD1 (6 bases). The germline V gene encodes CDR1 MDHEN and CDR2 SYDVKM. The V end was cut by 5 bases, the J end by 6 bases, with 16 bases between. This CDR3 has 14 amino acids. This CDR3 is CASSPMTGGNGYTF. CDR3 in DNA: TGTGCCAGCAGTCCGATGACAGGCGGCAATGGCTACACCTTC.

The chain carries TRBV6-5 and TRBJ2-5; unclear D gene. The V end lost 8 bases, the J end lost 5 bases, and 6 bases lay between the germline ends. Per germline, CDR1 MNHEY and CDR2 SVGAGI. The CDR3 contains 10 residues. In nucleotides, the CDR3 is TGTGCCAGCGGCTGGGAGACCCAGTACTTC. Its translation is CASGWETQYF.

The CDR3 is CASSRREIEGAKNIQYF. CDR3 nucleotides: TGTGCCAGCAGTCGACGGGAGATCGAAGGAGCCAAAAACATTCAGTACTTC. The J gene is TRBJ2-4, the V gene TRBV27; a weak D match, TRBD2 (6 bases). This CDR3 comprises 17 residues. V lost 5 bases, J lost 0 bases, and 17 bases lay in between. Per the germline V gene, CDR1 is MNHEY and CDR2 is SMNVEV (reference sequence).

This clone was observed once. Different DNA sequences within this sample yield the same CDR3. CDR3 nucleotide sequence: TGTGCCAGTAGTATCGTCCCCGGGAGTTACAATGAGCAGTTCTTC. Protein product: CASSIVPGSYNEQFF. V usage is TRBV19 and J usage is TRBJ2-1; D may be TRBD2 (6 bases). Germline lookup yields CDR1 LNHDA and CDR2 SQIVND (reference sequence). V was shortened by 3 bases and J by 4 bases, with 13 bases between the two germline ends. This CDR3 is built from 15 residues.

V and J are TRBV29-1 and TRBJ2-7; 8 nucleotides align to TRBD1. Germline CDR1 and CDR2: SQVTM and ANQGSEA. The junction had 9 bases not matched to a gene; V was cut back by 7 bases and J by 4 bases. The CDR3 has 13 amino acids. CDR3 sequence (DNA): TGCAGCGCCGGGACAGGTTTTTATTACGAGCAGTACTTC. Residues: CSAGTGFYYEQYF.

The chain recombines TRBV9 with TRBJ2-6; a weak D match, TRBD1 (6 bases). The CDR3 totals 19 residues. Trimming removed 2 bases at V and 0 bases at J, with 18 bases between. The germline CDR1 and CDR2 sequences are SGDLS and YYNGEE. DNA of the CDR3: TGTGCCAGCAGCGTTGGACAGCCTGGCTCAAACTCTGGGGCCAACGTCCTGACTTTC. It translates to CASSVGQPGSNSGANVLTF.

V is TRBV5-1 and J is TRBJ2-5; TRBD2 agrees at 7 bases. V gave up 0 bases and J gave up 3 bases; unmatched junction bases: 8. Per the germline V gene, CDR1 is SGHRS and CDR2 is YFSETQ. CDR3 length equals 16 residues. The CDR3 is CASSLARGTNKETQYF. In DNA, the CDR3 is TGCGCCAGCAGCTTGGCCCGGGGGACTAACAAAGAGACCCAGTACTTC.

In regard to this clone: The sample holds other DNA sequences that translate to the same CDR3. The V gene is TRBV7-9, the J gene TRBJ2-1; possibly TRBD1 or TRBD2 for D (6 bases each). V lost 5 bases, J lost 3 bases, and 14 bases lay in between. CDR3 size: 15 residues. The germline gives CDR1 SEHNR, CDR2 FQNEAQ (reference sequence). In DNA, the CDR3 is TGTGCCAGCAGCCTGGGGGGCCTGAGCTACAATGAGCAGTTCTTC. Its protein is CASSLGGLSYNEQFF.